This T cell receptor beta chain comes out of a study of T cells of healthy individuals. The germline V gene encodes CDR1 MNHEY and CDR2 SVGAGI. Germline trimming cut 0 bases from V and 7 bases from J; bases unmatched to any gene: 5. The CDR3 is made up of 15 amino acids. This clonotype was seen a few times. TCRdb ran MiXCR on the 5' RACE reads and lists one entry per CDR3 protein. The sample comprises around 63,000 distinct CDR3 sequences, around 15% of which are singletons, and about 4.7% rests with the top ten. The sequence was obtained from a human donor in good health. V gene TRBV6-5 combines with J gene TRBJ1-3, with 8 bases that match TRBD1. The CDR3: CASSYSIQGANTIYF. In DNA form, the CDR3 reads TGTGCCAGCAGTTACTCAATCCAGGGGGCTAACACCATATATTTT.